The 17 T cell receptor beta chains in this list originate from one sample, sequenced in a study of CD8+ T cells in alopecia areata. Extracted from the samples, RNA was reverse transcribed into cDNA to serve as the sequencing template. TCRdb's table, derived via immunoSEQ multiplex PCR, lists solely in-frame clones and lacks some. The table shows about 150,000 clones, with about three fifths occurring only once. Sequenced input: CD4+ T cells sorted from blood. The receptor source for this set is a human donor in good health.

The rearrangement links TRBV7-9 to TRBJ1-2; D ambiguous. V was cut by 3 bases and J by 6 bases, with 11 bases left in between. The germline gives CDR1 SEHNR, CDR2 FQNEAQ (reference sequence). The CDR3 runs 13 residues. CDR3 in amino acids: CASSFAGNDGYTF. The CDR3 DNA sequence: TGTGCCAGCAGCTTCGCGGGGAACGATGGCTACACCTTC.

This clone was seen a few times. The chain has TRBV7-2 and TRBJ2-1; D might be TRBD2 (5 bases). Germline CDR1 SGHTA, CDR2 FQGNSA. V lost 2 bases and J lost 7, with 9 bases in between. This CDR3 comprises 13 residues. CDR3 protein: CASSLLRGNEQFF. The CDR3 DNA sequence: TGTGCCAGCAGCTTACTCCGCGGGAATGAGCAGTTCTTC.

Only a few counts were recorded for this clone. The rearrangement uses TRBV6-5 and TRBJ2-5; D ambiguous. The CDR3 has 12 amino acids. In germline, CDR1 is MNHEY, CDR2 SVGAGI. With 8 bases removed from V and 4 bases from J, the gap between germline ends came to 11 bases. As DNA, the CDR3 is TGTGCCAGCCGGTCCGAAATAGAGACCCAGTACTTC. Protein product: CASRSEIETQYF.

The chain couples TRBV7-3 to TRBJ2-3; 8 positions agree with TRBD2. J lost 1 base, V lost 5 bases, and 8 bases had no gene match. The CDR3 sequence is 16 residues long. CDR1 and CDR2 (germline): SGHTA, FQGTGA. The CDR3 protein is CASSIRAGDGTDTQYF. The CDR3 DNA reads as TGTGCCAGCAGCATTCGAGCGGGAGACGGCACAGATACGCAGTATTTT. The entire variable domain, with the rest obtained from reference TRBV7-3 and TRBJ2-3, is as follows: GAGVSQTPSNKVTEKGKYVELRCDPISGHTALYWYRQSLGQGPEFLIYFQGTGAADDSGLPNDRFFAVRPEGSVSTLKIQRTERGDSAVYLCASSIRAGDGTDTQYFGPGTRLTVL.

This clone came up a few times. The chain recombines TRBV23-1 with TRBJ2-2; D is ambiguous. TRBV23-1 is filed as an ORF, its function uncertain. Trimming shortened V by 2 bases and J by 3 bases, and 4 bases separated the two germline ends. The CDR3 sequence is 13 residues long. CDR3 in DNA: TGCGCCAGCAGTCAAGATTACACCGGGGAGCTGTTTTTT. As protein: CASSQDYTGELFF.

This clone has only a few counts. The CDR3 is CSVISGSGQETQYF. DNA for the CDR3: TGCAGCGTCATCTCCGGGAGTGGCCAAGAGACCCAGTACTTC. The J gene is TRBJ2-5, the V gene TRBV29-1, with D perhaps matching TRBD2 (6 bases). Trimming pared 6 bases from V and 1 base from J, leaving 15 bases between. The CDR3 covers 14 residues. Germline values: CDR1 SQVTM, CDR2 ANQGSEA. The variable domain in full, with the rest retrieved from reference TRBV29-1 and TRBJ2-5, is SAVISQKPSRDICQRGTSLTIQCQVDSQVTMMFWYRQQPGQSLTLIATANQGSEATYESGFVIDKFPISRPNLTFSTLTVSNMSPEDSSIYLCSVISGSGQETQYFGPGTRLLVL.

J is TRBJ1-2 and V is TRBV23-1; 8 positions agree with TRBD1. TRBV23-1 counts as an open reading frame of uncertain function. V lost 2 bases and J lost 4; bases outside the gene matches: 9. The CDR3 is made up of 16 amino acids. The CDR3 DNA reads TGCGCCAGCAGTCAACCAAGGGACAGGATCCTCTATGGCTACACCTTC. Translating it yields CASSQPRDRILYGYTF.

In nucleotides, the CDR3 is TGTGCCTGGAGCTTTCCCACTCTGAGCTCTGGGGCCAACGTCCTGACTTTC. Encoded protein: CAWSFPTLSSGANVLTF. The genes are TRBV30 and TRBJ2-6; D call uncertain. Trimming stripped 3 bases from V and 0 bases from J, with 15 bases between. From germline, CDR1 is GTSNPN and CDR2 SVGIG (reference sequence). This CDR3 has 17 residues.

The V call is TRBV19, the J call TRBJ2-5; possibly TRBD2 for D (5 bases). V lost 8 bases and J 5 bases, leaving 15 bases between the germline ends. Germline lookup yields CDR1 LNHDA and CDR2 SQIVND (reference sequence). The CDR3 totals 13 residues. The CDR3 DNA sequence: TGTGCCAGTGGAGCGACTATTCGGGAGACCCAGTACTTC. Amino acid sequence: CASGATIRETQYF. Full variable domain (rest looked up from reference TRBV19 and TRBJ2-5): DGGITQSPKYLFRKEGQNVTLSCEQNLNHDAMYWYRQDPGQGLRLIYYSQIVNDFQKGDIAEGYSVSREKKESFPLTVTSAQKNPTAFYLCASGATIRETQYFGPGTRLLVL.

This clone was counted only a few times. The V gene is TRBV11-3, the J gene TRBJ2-1, with 12 bases identical to TRBD2. CDR1 is SGHNT and CDR2 is YENEEA in the germline V gene. CDR3 length equals 16 residues. With 4 bases clipped from V and 7 bases from J, the junction kept 8 bases outside the gene matches. The chain's CDR3 is CASSSTSGRWLNEQFF. The DNA of the CDR3 is TGTGCCAGCAGCTCCACTAGCGGGAGGTGGTTGAATGAGCAGTTCTTC.

This clone was observed a single time. The gene calls are TRBV7-9 and TRBJ1-5; unclear D gene. This CDR3 spans 13 amino acids. The germline gives CDR1 SEHNR, CDR2 FQNEAQ (reference sequence). Trimming removed 5 bases from V and 2 bases from J, with 7 bases in between. This CDR3 reads CASSIGGNQPQHF. CDR3 nucleotides: TGTGCCAGCAGCATTGGGGGCAATCAGCCCCAGCATTTT.

The rearrangement links TRBV7-9 to TRBJ1-1, with no clear D. CDR1 and CDR2 from the germline V gene are SEHNR and FQNEAQ (reference sequence). CDR3 length: 13 amino acids. V lost 3 bases to trimming and J lost 4 bases, with 9 bases between them. CDR3 DNA: TGTGCCAGCAGCTTTGGGGTGGGCACTGAAGCTTTCTTT. This sequence encodes CASSFGVGTEAFF.

This sequence joins TRBV28 and TRBJ1-2; D gene ambiguous. CDR3 length: 15 residues. Germline V CDR1 and CDR2: MDHEN, SYDVKM. V was cut by 0 bases and J by 8 bases, with 16 bases left in between. CDR3 loop: CASSLWRRRLLGYTF. The CDR3 region has the DNA TGTGCCAGCAGTTTATGGCGGCGGAGACTACTAGGCTACACCTTC.

The gene calls are TRBV27 and TRBJ2-3; 10 bases are a match to TRBD2. The germline V gene encodes CDR1 MNHEY and CDR2 SMNVEV (reference sequence). The CDR3 totals 16 residues. V shed 5 bases, J shed 6 bases, and the junction held 11 bases outside the gene matches. The CDR3 protein is CASSRLAGFLKDTQYF. In DNA, the CDR3 is TGTGCCAGCAGTCGACTAGCGGGTTTTCTCAAGGATACGCAGTATTTT.

The rearrangement links TRBV11-2 to TRBJ2-1, with 9 bases identical to TRBD1. This CDR3 is 16 amino acids long. V was pared by 1 base and J by 5 bases, with 6 bases of the junction left unmatched. Per germline, CDR1 SGHAT and CDR2 FQNNGV. CDR3 bases: TGTGCCAGCAGCTTAGGAAACAGGGGGCTCCACAATGAGCAGTTCTTC. The encoded protein is CASSLGNRGLHNEQFF.

This clone was counted a single time. The V gene is TRBV30, the J gene TRBJ2-7; D ambiguous. The CDR3 contains 12 residues. Between the trimmed V and J ends, which lost 0 bases and 6 bases, there was a span of 9 bases. Germline V gene sequence: CDR1 GTSNPN, CDR2 SVGIG (reference sequence). The CDR3 DNA reads TGTGCCTGGAGTGTATCAGCCGTCGAGCAGTACTTC. This translates into CAWSVSAVEQYF.

This chain joins TRBV7-9 and TRBJ2-7, with D perhaps TRBD1 or TRBD2 (5 bases each). The ends were cut back, 5 bases at V and 7 bases at J, with 21 bases in the middle. The CDR3 is 15 amino acids. CDR1 SEHNR and CDR2 FQNEAQ come from the germline V gene (reference sequence). The CDR3 DNA sequence: TGTGCCAGCAGCCCAACGGGGACCGCCCCGGGAGAGCAGTACTTC. Encoded protein: CASSPTGTAPGEQYF.